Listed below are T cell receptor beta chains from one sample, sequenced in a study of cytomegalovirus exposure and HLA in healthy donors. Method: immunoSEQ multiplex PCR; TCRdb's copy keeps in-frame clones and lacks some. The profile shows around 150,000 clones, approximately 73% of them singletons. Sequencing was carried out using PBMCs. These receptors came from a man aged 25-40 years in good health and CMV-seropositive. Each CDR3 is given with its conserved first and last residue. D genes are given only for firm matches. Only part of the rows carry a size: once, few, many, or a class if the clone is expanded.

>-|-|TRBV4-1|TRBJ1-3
CASSLKQGRVGNTIYF
TGTGCCAGCAGCCTTAAACAGGGACGGGTGGGAAACACCATATATTTT
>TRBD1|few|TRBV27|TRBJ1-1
CASSLSGGSGLGNTEAFF
TGTGCCAGCAGTTTATCAGGGGGCAGTGGCTTAGGAAACACTGAAGCTTTCTTT
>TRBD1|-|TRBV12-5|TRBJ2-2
CASGLITGQAAGELFF
TGTGCTAGTGGTCTTATCACCGGACAGGCAGCCGGGGAGCTGTTTTTT
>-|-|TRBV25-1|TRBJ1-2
CASSDPKGNYGYTF
TGTGCCAGCAGTGACCCGAAGGGGAACTATGGCTACACCTTC
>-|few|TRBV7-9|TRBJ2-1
CASSRAYSYNEQFF
TGTGCCAGCAGCCGCGCCTACTCCTACAATGAGCAGTTCTTC
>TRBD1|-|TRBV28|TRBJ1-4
CASSLLGGGKLFF
TGTGCCAGCAGTTTATTAGGGGGCGGGAAACTGTTTTTT
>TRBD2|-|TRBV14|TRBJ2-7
CASSQDRVAGVEEQYF
TGTGCCAGCAGCCAAGATCGGGTAGCGGGAGTGGAAGAGCAGTACTTC
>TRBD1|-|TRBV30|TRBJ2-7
CAWSLDRGWGEQYF
TGTGCCTGGAGCCTAGACAGGGGGTGGGGCGAGCAGTACTTC
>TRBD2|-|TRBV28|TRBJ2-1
CASSQLAETYNEQFF
TGTGCCAGCAGTCAACTAGCGGAAACCTACAATGAGCAGTTCTTC
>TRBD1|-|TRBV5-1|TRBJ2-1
CASSRTGENNEQFF
TGCGCCAGCAGCCGGACAGGGGAAAACAATGAGCAGTTCTTC
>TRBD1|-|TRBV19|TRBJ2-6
CASSIGPRTGDWAGANVLTF
TGTGCCAGTAGTATAGGGCCCAGAACAGGGGATTGGGCGGGGGCCAACGTCCTGACTTTC
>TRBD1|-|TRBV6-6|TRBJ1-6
CASSYVGQGNSPLHF
TGTGCCAGCAGTTACGTGGGACAGGGTAATTCACCCCTCCACTTT
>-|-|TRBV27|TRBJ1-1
CASKNGVRGNTEAFF
TGTGCCAGTAAAAACGGGGTGAGAGGGAACACTGAAGCTTTCTTT
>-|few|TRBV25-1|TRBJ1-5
CASSPFGENSNQPQHF
TGTGCCAGCAGTCCCTTCGGGGAGAATAGCAATCAGCCCCAGCATTTT
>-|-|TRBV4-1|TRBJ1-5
CASSQERHQPQHF
TGCGCCAGCAGCCAAGAGAGGCATCAGCCCCAGCATTTT
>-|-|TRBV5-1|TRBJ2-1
CASSPAPEYNEQFF
TGCGCCAGCAGCCCCGCCCCCGAGTACAATGAGCAGTTCTTC
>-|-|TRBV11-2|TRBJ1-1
CASSPTGEGLTHTEAFF
TGTGCCAGCAGCCCCACCGGGGAGGGCCTAACCCACACTGAAGCTTTCTTT
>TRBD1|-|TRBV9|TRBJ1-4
CASSVAGQGAEKLFF
TGTGCCAGCAGCGTAGCGGGTCAGGGGGCGGAAAAACTGTTTTTT
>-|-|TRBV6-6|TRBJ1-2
CASSRGYYDGYTF
TGTGCCAGCAGTAGAGGATATTACGATGGCTACACCTTC
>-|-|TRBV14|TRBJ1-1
CASSLLTVTEAFF
TGTGCCAGCAGCCTCTTGACTGTCACTGAAGCTTTCTTT
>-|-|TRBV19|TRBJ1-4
CASSISGANEKLFF
TGTGCCAGTAGTATCTCGGGAGCAAATGAAAAACTGTTTTTT
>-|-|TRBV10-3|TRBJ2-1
CAISESLALNEQFF
TGTGCCATCAGTGAGTCACTTGCCCTCAATGAGCAGTTCTTC
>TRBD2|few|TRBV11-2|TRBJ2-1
CASSLVAGVSNEQFF
TGTGCCAGCAGCTTAGTAGCGGGAGTTTCTAATGAGCAGTTCTTC
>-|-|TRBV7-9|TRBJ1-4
CSSSRGHPNEKLFF
TGTTCCAGCAGCCGGGGACACCCTAATGAAAAACTGTTTTTT
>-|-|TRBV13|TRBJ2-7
CASSLGLAYQAYEQYF
TGTGCCAGCAGCTTAGGACTAGCATATCAAGCCTACGAGCAGTACTTC
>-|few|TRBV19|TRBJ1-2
CASSRARGGGSNYGYTF
TGTGCCAGTAGTAGGGCCCGCGGAGGTGGGTCAAACTATGGCTACACCTTC
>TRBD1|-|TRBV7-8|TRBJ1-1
CASSATGGYTEAFF
TGTGCCAGCAGCGCGACAGGGGGCTACACTGAAGCTTTCTTT
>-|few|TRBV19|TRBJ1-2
CASSMGGDYGYTF
TGTGCCAGTAGTATGGGCGGGGACTATGGCTACACCTTC
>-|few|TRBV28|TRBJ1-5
CASSLLSGGNQPQHF
TGTGCCAGCAGTTTATTAAGTGGAGGCAATCAGCCCCAGCATTTT
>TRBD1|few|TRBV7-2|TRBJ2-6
CASSPGQGTGANVLTF
TGTGCCAGCAGCCCGGGACAGGGAACTGGGGCCAACGTCCTGACTTTC
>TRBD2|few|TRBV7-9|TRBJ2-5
CASSRGTSGRAWGTQYF
TGTGCCAGCAGCCGAGGGACTAGCGGGAGGGCCTGGGGGACCCAGTACTTC
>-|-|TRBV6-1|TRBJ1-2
CASISSAGDGYTF
TGTGCCAGCATCTCGAGTGCAGGGGATGGCTACACCTTC
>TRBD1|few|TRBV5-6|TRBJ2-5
CASSLARTGQETQYF
TGTGCCAGCAGCCTGGCTCGGACAGGGCAAGAGACCCAGTACTTC
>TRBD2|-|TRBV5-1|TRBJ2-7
CASSSRSPPEREGRSLLSYEQYF
TGCGCCAGCAGCTCGCGCTCGCCACCGGAGCGGGAGGGCCGTAGTTTACTCTCCTACGAGCAGTACTTC
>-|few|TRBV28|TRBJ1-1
CASSPAGTLNTEAFF
TGTGCCAGCAGTCCAGCCGGGACACTGAACACTGAAGCTTTCTTT
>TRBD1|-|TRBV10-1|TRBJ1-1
CASRAGTGSQGEAFF
TGCGCCAGCAGGGCCGGGACAGGGTCTCAGGGAGAAGCTTTCTTT
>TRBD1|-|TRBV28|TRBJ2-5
CASTSDRGTQETQYF
TGTGCCAGCACCTCCGACAGGGGAACTCAAGAGACCCAGTACTTC
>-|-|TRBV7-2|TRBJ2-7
CASSPNRYPNYEQYF
TGTGCCAGCAGCCCAAATCGGTACCCTAACTACGAGCAGTACTTC
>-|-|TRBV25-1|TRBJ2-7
CASSELGRGEEYF
TGTGCCAGCAGTGAATTAGGGAGAGGGGAGGAGTACTTC
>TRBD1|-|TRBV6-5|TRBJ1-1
CASSQWKDRADFF
TGTGCCAGCAGTCAATGGAAGGACAGGGCTGATTTCTTT
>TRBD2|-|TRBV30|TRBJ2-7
CAWKRVTSGIEEQYF
TGTGCCTGGAAAAGGGTAACTAGCGGGATTGAGGAGCAGTACTTC
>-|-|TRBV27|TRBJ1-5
CASSFGSGQPQHF
TGTGCCAGCAGTTTCGGGTCGGGGCAGCCCCAGCATTTT
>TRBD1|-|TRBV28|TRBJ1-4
CASSLGGTVNEKLFF
TGTGCCAGCAGCCTAGGCGGGACAGTAAATGAAAAACTGTTTTTT
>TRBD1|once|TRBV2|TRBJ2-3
CASSPQGQGRDTQYF
TGTGCCAGCAGTCCACAGGGGCAGGGTAGAGATACGCAGTATTTT
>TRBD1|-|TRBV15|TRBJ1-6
CATSRDYGTGTSPLHF
TGTGCCACCAGCAGAGATTATGGGACAGGGACCTCACCCCTCCACTTT
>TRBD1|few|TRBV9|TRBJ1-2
CASGQATNYGYTF
TGTGCCAGCGGACAGGCAACTAACTATGGCTACACCTTC
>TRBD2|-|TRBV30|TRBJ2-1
CAWNSGGRNEQFF
TGTGCCTGGAACTCGGGCGGGAGAAATGAGCAGTTCTTC
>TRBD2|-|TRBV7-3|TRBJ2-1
CASSLRWGTNYNEQFF
TGTGCCAGCAGCTTACGTTGGGGGACTAACTACAATGAGCAGTTCTTC
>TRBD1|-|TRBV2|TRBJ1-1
CASIGGDRGNTEAFF
TGTGCCAGCATAGGAGGGGACAGGGGGAACACTGAAGCTTTCTTT
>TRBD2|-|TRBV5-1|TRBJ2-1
CASSQGLAGHNEQFF
TGCGCCAGCAGCCAGGGACTAGCGGGGCACAATGAGCAGTTCTTC
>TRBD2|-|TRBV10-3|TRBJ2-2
CAIRNGTSGPTGELFF
TGTGCCATCAGGAATGGGACTAGCGGACCCACCGGGGAGCTGTTTTTT
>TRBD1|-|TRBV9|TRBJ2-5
CASSVATGGSGQETQYF
TGTGCCAGCAGCGTAGCTACAGGGGGGAGCGGGCAAGAGACCCAGTACTTC
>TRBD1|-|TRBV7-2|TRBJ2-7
CASSFGRGFYEQYF
TGTGCCAGCAGCTTTGGCAGGGGGTTTTACGAGCAGTACTTC
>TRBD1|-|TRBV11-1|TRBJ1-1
CASSSPGQGGNTEAFF
TGTGCCAGCAGCTCCCCGGGACAGGGAGGGAACACTGAAGCTTTCTTT
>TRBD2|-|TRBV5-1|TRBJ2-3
CASSSTSGRDTQYF
TGCGCCAGCAGCTCTACTAGCGGGAGAGATACGCAGTATTTT
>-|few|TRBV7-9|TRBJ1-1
CASSVWRSGEAFF
TGTGCCAGCAGCGTATGGCGGTCCGGCGAAGCTTTCTTT
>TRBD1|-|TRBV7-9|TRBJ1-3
CASSRTGLSGNTIYF
TGTGCCAGCAGCCGGACAGGGCTTTCTGGAAACACCATATATTTT
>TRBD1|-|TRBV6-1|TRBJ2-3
CASTDRASTDTQYF
TGTGCCAGCACCGACAGGGCTAGCACAGATACGCAGTATTTT
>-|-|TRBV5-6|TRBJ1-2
CASSLLQESKF
TGTGCCAGCAGCCTGTTGCAGGAATCGAAGTTC
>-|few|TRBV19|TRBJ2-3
CASSTKPRRGDTQYF
TGTGCCAGTAGTACCAAACCTAGGAGGGGAGATACGCAGTATTTT